The TCR beta chain under discussion was sequenced for a study of T cell responses to AZD1222 COVID-19 vaccine. This CDR3 spans 15 amino acids. The V end lost 5 bases, the J end lost 5 bases, and 16 bases lay between the germline ends. Looked up from germline, CDR1 is MNHEY and CDR2 is SVGAGI. Sequencing was performed with immunoSEQ multiplex PCR; in TCRdb, only in-frame clones are kept and a portion is missing. Of 100,000 to 150,000 clones in the sample, just over 85% are singletons; the top ten hold 7.6%. The clonotype originates from an adult in good health. Sequencing used peripheral blood, obtained on day 0 of AZD1222 vaccination. The V call is TRBV6-5, the J call TRBJ2-4; D is perhaps TRBD1 or TRBD2 (5 bases each). The CDR3 loop reads CASSPRGPGQNIQYF. The CDR3 nucleotides read TGTGCCAGCAGTCCGCGCGGTCCGGGACAAAACATTCAGTACTTC.